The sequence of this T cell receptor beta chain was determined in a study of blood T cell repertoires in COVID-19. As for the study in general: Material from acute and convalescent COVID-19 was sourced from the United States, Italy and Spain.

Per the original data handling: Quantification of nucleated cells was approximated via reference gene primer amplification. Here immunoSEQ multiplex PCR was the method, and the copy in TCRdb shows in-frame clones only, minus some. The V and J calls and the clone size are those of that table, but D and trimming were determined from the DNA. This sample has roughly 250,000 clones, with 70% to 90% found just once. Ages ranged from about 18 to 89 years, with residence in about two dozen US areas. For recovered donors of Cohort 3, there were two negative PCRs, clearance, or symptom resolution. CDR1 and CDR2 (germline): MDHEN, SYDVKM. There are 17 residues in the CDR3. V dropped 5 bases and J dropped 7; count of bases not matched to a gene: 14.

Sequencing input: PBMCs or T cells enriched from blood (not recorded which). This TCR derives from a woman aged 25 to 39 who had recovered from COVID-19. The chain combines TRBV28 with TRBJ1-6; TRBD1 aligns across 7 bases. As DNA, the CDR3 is TGTGCCAGCAGTCTTCCCTTGACAAGCAGGGGGAATTCACCCCTCCACTTT. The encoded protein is CASSLPLTSRGNSPLHF.